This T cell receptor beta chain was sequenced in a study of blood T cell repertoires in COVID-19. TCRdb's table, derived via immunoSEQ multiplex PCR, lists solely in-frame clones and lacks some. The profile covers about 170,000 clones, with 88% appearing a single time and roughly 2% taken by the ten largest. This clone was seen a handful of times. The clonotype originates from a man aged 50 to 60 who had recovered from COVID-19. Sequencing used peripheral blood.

The CDR3 loop reads CASSGGASNTEAFF. The CDR3 nucleotides are TGTGCCAGCAGTGGGGGCGCATCGAACACTGAAGCTTTCTTT. The chain carries TRBV2 and TRBJ1-1, with D possibly matching TRBD1 (5 bases). Germline V gene lookup returns CDR1 SNHLY and CDR2 FYNNEI. There are 14 residues in the CDR3. With 4 bases removed from V and 1 base from J, the gap between germline ends came to 10 bases.